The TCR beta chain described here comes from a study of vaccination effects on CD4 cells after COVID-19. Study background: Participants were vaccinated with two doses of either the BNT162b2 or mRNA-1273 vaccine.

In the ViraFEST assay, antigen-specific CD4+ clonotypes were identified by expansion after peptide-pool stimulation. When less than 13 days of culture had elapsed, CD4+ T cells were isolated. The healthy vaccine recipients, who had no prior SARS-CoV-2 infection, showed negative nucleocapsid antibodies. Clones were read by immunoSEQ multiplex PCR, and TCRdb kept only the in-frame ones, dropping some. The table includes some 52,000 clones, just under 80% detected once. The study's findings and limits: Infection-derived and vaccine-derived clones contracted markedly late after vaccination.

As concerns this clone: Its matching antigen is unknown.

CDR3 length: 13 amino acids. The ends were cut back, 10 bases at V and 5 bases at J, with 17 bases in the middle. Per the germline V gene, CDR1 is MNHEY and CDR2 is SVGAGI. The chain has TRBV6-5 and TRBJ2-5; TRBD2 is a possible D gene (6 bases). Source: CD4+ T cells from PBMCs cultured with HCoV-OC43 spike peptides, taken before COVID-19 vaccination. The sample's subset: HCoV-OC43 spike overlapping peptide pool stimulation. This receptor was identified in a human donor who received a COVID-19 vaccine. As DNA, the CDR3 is TGTGCCACCAGGAGGGGATTTACGGAGACCCAGTACTTC. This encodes CATRRGFTETQYF.